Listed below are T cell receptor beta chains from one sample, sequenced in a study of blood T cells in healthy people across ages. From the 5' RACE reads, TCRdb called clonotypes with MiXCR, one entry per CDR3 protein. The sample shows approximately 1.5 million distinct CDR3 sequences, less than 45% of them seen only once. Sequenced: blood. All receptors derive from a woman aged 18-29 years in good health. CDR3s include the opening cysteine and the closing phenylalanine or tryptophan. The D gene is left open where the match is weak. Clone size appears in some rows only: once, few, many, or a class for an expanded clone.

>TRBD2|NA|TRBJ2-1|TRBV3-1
CASSDWGGTYNEQFF
TGTGCCAGCAGCGATTGGGGGGGAACTTACAATGAGCAGTTCTTC
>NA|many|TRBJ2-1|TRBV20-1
CSARYSYNEQFF
TGCAGTGCTCGTTACTCCTACAATGAGCAGTTCTTC
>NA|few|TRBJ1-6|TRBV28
CASTEEGRANSPLHF
TGTGCCAGCACCGAGGAGGGCAGGGCTAATTCACCCCTCCACTTT
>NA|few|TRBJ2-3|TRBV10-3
CAISDRAGTDTQYF
TGTGCCATCAGTGATCGTGCCGGCACAGATACGCAGTATTTT
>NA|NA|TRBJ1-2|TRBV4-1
CASSTTGLGGYTF
TGCGCCAGCAGCACCACAGGGCTCGGCGGCTACACCTTC
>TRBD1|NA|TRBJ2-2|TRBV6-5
CASRSPGQIFGELFF
TGTGCCAGCAGGAGCCCGGGACAGATTTTCGGGGAGCTGTTTTTT
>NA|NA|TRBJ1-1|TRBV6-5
CASSESGTYTEAFF
TGTGCCAGCAGTGAATCAGGTACATACACTGAAGCTTTCTTT
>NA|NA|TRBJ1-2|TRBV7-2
CASSLVGGPHYGYTF
TGTGCCAGCAGCTTAGTGGGAGGGCCCCACTATGGCTACACCTTC
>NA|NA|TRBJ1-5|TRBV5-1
CASRLGPQENQPQHF
TGCGCCAGCAGGCTAGGGCCGCAGGAAAATCAGCCCCAGCATTTT
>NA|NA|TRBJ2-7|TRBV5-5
CASSWARGKSYEQYF
TGTGCCAGCAGCTGGGCCAGGGGCAAGTCCTACGAGCAGTACTTC
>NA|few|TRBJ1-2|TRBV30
CAWSVHGSMYYGYTF
TGTGCCTGGAGTGTACACGGCAGTATGTACTATGGCTACACCTTC
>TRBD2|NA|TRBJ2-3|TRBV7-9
CASGTSATTDTQYF
TGTGCCAGCGGGACTAGCGCCACCACAGATACGCAGTATTTT
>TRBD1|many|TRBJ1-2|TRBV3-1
CASSQTGYGYTF
TGTGCCAGCAGCCAGACAGGGTATGGCTACACCTTC
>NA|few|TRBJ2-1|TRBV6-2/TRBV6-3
CATYLRGHSSYNEQFF
TGTGCCACCTACCTACGTGGACACAGCTCCTACAATGAGCAGTTCTTC
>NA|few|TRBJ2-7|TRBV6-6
CASQRGLDEQYF
TGTGCCAGCCAGAGGGGGTTAGACGAGCAGTACTTC
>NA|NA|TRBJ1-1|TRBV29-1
CSVEGSETEAFF
TGCAGCGTTGAGGGTTCGGAAACTGAAGCTTTCTTT
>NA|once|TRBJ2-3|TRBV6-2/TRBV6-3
CASSSVRLRTDTQYF
TGTGCCAGCAGTTCCGTCAGACTACGCACAGATACGCAGTATTTT
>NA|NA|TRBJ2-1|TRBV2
CASSAHRGSGYNEQFF
TGTGCCAGCAGTGCCCACCGGGGTAGCGGCTACAATGAGCAGTTCTTC
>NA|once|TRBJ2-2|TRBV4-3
CASSQDPTRTNTGELFF
TGCGCCAGCAGCCAAGACCCGACGAGAACGAACACCGGGGAGCTGTTTTTT
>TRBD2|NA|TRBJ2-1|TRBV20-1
CSASRAASGRVDNEQFF
TGCAGTGCTAGTCGTGCGGCAAGCGGGAGGGTTGACAATGAGCAGTTCTTC
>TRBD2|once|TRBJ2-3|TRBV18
CASSPSSGRGIGTDTQYF
TGTGCCAGCTCACCAAGTAGCGGGAGAGGGATCGGGACAGATACGCAGTATTTT
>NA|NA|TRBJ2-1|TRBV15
CATARRRNEQFF
TGTGCCACCGCTCGCCGGAGGAATGAGCAGTTCTTC
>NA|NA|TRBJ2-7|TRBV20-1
CSAIIGEQYF
TGCAGTGCAATTATCGGCGAGCAGTACTTC
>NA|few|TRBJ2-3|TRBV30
CAWSVRGFTDTQYF
TGTGCCTGGAGTGTGCGGGGCTTCACAGATACGCAGTATTTT
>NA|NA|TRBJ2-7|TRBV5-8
CASSLALDTSSYEQYF
TGTGCCAGCAGCTTGGCCCTGGACACGAGCTCCTACGAGCAGTACTTC
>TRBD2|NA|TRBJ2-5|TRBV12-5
CASGHQLAGSYNEQYF
TGTGCTAGTGGTCACCAACTAGCGGGATCCTACAATGAGCAGTACTTC
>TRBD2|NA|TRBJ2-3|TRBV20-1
CSARDRDSGSSDTQYF
TGCAGTGCTAGAGATAGGGATAGCGGGAGTTCAGATACGCAGTATTTT
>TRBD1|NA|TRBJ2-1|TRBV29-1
CNVELPDRLPEQFF
TGCAACGTTGAACTCCCGGACAGGCTTCCCGAGCAGTTCTTC
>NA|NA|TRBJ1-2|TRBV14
CASSQQTGGGYTF
TGTGCCAGCAGCCAACAGACAGGCGGTGGCTACACCTTC
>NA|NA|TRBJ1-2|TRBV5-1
CASSLVEIPLGYTF
TGCGCCAGCAGCTTGGTTGAGATACCACTGGGCTACACCTTC
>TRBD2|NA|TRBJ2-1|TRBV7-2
CASSLTRTSAYNEQFF
TGTGCCAGCAGCTTAACCCGGACTAGCGCCTACAATGAGCAGTTCTTC
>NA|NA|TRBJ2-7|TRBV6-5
CASSYGVTSHEQYF
TGTGCCAGCAGTTACGGAGTCACCAGCCACGAGCAGTACTTC
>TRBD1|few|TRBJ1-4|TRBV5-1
CASSLAGGNATNEKLFF
TGCGCCAGCAGCTTGGCAGGGGGAAATGCAACTAATGAAAAACTGTTTTTT
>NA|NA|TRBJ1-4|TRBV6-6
CASSYSGTGNEKLFF
TGTGCCAGCAGTTACTCGGGTACTGGTAATGAAAAACTGTTTTTT
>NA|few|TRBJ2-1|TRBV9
CASSVVPGAHEQFF
TGTGCCAGCAGCGTAGTTCCAGGGGCCCATGAGCAGTTCTTC
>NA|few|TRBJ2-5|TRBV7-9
CASGVRGGETQYF
TGTGCCAGCGGGGTGAGGGGGGGAGAGACCCAGTACTTC
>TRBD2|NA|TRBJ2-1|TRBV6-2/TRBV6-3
CASSYFTGTSRLGSYNEQFF
TGTGCCAGCAGTTACTTTACTGGGACTAGCAGATTGGGCTCCTACAATGAGCAGTTCTTC
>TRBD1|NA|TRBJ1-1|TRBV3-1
CASSRDRKMNTEAFF
TGTGCCAGCAGCCGGGACAGGAAAATGAACACTGAAGCTTTCTTT
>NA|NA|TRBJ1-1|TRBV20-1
CSASQSGPKAFF
TGCAGTGCCAGTCAATCGGGCCCTAAAGCTTTCTTT
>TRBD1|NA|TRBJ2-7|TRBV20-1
CSAMGQESYEQYF
TGCAGTGCTATGGGACAGGAGTCCTACGAGCAGTACTTC
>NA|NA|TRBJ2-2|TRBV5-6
CASRPGSWANTGELFF
TGTGCCAGCAGACCAGGGAGTTGGGCGAACACCGGGGAGCTGTTTTTT
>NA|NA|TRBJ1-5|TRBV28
CASRGGGMRHQPQHF
TGTGCCAGCAGGGGGGGGGGGATGCGACATCAGCCCCAGCATTTT
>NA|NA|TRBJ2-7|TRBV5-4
CASSGGAFGEQYF
TGTGCCAGCAGTGGGGGGGCTTTTGGGGAGCAGTACTTC
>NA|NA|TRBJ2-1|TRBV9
CASSVVGVSYEQFF
TGTGCCAGCAGCGTAGTGGGAGTATCGTATGAGCAGTTCTTC
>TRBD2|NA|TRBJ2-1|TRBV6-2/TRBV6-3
CASSTTSGAYNEQFF
TGTGCCAGCAGTACGACTAGCGGTGCCTACAATGAGCAGTTCTTC
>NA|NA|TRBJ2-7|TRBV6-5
CASGRLAGAYNEQYF
TGTGCCAGCGGACGTTTGGCGGGCGCCTACAATGAGCAGTACTTC
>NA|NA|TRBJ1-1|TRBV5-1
CASRFAEEAFF
TGCGCCAGCCGATTTGCCGAAGAAGCTTTCTTT
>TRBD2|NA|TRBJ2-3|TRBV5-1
CASSAGLAGASRTDTQYF
TGCGCCAGCAGCGCGGGACTAGCGGGCGCCAGCCGCACAGATACGCAGTATTTT
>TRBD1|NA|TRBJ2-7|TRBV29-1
CSVRQGADEQYF
TGCAGCGTCCGACAGGGGGCTGACGAGCAGTACTTC
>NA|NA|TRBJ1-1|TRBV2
CASSPPGGSTEAFF
TGTGCCAGCAGCCCCCCTGGGGGGTCGACTGAAGCTTTCTTT
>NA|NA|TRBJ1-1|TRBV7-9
CASSLAGGPEAFF
TGTGCCAGCAGTTTAGCCGGGGGCCCTGAAGCTTTCTTT
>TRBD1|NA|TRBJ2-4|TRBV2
CASSGPQGALKNIQYF
TGTGCCAGCAGCGGACCTCAGGGGGCTCTCAAAAACATTCAGTACTTC
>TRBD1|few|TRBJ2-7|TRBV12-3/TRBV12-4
CASRVGTGEGYEQYF
TGTGCCAGCAGGGTCGGGACAGGAGAGGGCTACGAGCAGTACTTC
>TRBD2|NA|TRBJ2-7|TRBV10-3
CAISTTGLAGTYEQYF
TGTGCCATCAGTACCACGGGACTAGCGGGAACCTACGAGCAGTACTTC
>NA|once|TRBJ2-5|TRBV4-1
CASSQVPPRRWEETQYF
TGCGCCAGCAGCCAAGTCCCTCCTAGGAGGTGGGAAGAGACCCAGTACTTC